The 5 T cell receptor beta chains below come from one sample, sequenced in a study of OX40 agonist ivuxolimab in advanced cancers. Here immunoSEQ multiplex PCR was the method, and the copy in TCRdb shows in-frame clones only, minus some. The repertoire has about 150,000 clones, about 93% of them found once; the top ten carry roughly 1%. The material sequenced was CD4+ or CD8+ T cells sorted from blood, taken in a trial of the OX40 agonist ivuxolimab. Every receptor here comes from an adult with an advanced solid tumor such as melanoma, head and neck, liver or kidney cancer.

The gene calls are TRBV15 and TRBJ2-7; 8 bases line up with TRBD2. V shed 3 bases, J shed 6 bases, and the junction held 13 bases outside the gene matches. The germline V gene has CDR1 LNHNV and CDR2 YYDKDF (reference sequence). The CDR3 spans 16 residues. Here the CDR3 reads CATSRGRGLGSREQYF. The CDR3 DNA reads TGTGCCACCAGCAGGGGCCGGGGACTAGGTTCTCGCGAGCAGTACTTC.

CDR3 in amino acids: CAISGGRATEAFF. In DNA form, the CDR3 reads TGTGCCATCTCGGGCGGGAGGGCCACTGAAGCTTTCTTT. The chain employs TRBV7-2 and TRBJ1-1; D not certain. CDR1 and CDR2 (germline): SGHTA, FQGNSA. The CDR3 sequence is 13 residues long. Trimming took 10 bases from V and 4 from J, leaving 16 bases between them.

This clone has more than one count but fewer than ten. The chain combines TRBV19 with TRBJ1-1; TRBD1 is a possible D gene (6 bases). Germline V lookup: CDR1 LNHDA, CDR2 SQIVND (reference sequence). V lost 7 bases and J 3 bases, leaving 12 bases between the germline ends. This CDR3 has 13 residues. CDR3 region: CASKQGGDTEAFF. CDR3 nucleotides: TGTGCCAGTAAACAGGGCGGGGACACTGAAGCTTTCTTT.

The V gene is TRBV7-2, the J gene TRBJ2-7; D possibly corresponds to TRBD2 (6 bases). The germline V gene has CDR1 SGHTA and CDR2 FQGNSA. Trimming took off 5 bases at V and 4 bases at J, with 21 bases between the two ends. The CDR3 is 16 amino acids. The CDR3 DNA sequence: TGTGCCAGCAGCCCCCTTGGACGGGGGAGTATATACGAGCAGTACTTC. Protein: CASSPLGRGSIYEQYF. Based on the CDR3 plus reference TRBV7-2 and TRBJ2-7, the full variable domain is GAGVSQSPSNKVTEKGKDVELRCDPISGHTALYWYRQSLGQGLEFLIYFQGNSAPDKSGLPSDRFSAERTGGSVSTLTIQRTQQEDSAVYLCASSPLGRGSIYEQYFGPGTRLTVT.

The chain recombines TRBV6-5 with TRBJ1-2; 8 bases are a match to TRBD1. CDR1 and CDR2 from the germline V gene are MNHEY and SVGAGI. V lost 4 bases to trimming and J lost 4 bases; unmatched junction nucleotides: 8. The CDR3 is 15 amino acids. The CDR3 DNA sequence: TGTGCCAGCAGTTTCACCGGGACAGGCCGCTATGGCTACACCTTC. This encodes CASSFTGTGRYGYTF.